The 4 T cell receptor beta chains given below trace back to one sample, sequenced in a study of tumor-infiltrating lymphocytes in primary liver carcinoma. Synthesis of TCR beta cDNA was carried out from 500 ng total RNA with a constant-region primer. A slightly modified ARM-PCR protocol with three nested multiplex PCR rounds produced these TCR beta libraries. The opening two PCR rounds, around 9 cycles each, paired TRBV1-TRBV30 forward primers with a C-beta reverse primer. A single record per CDR3 protein comes from TCRdb applying MiXCR to the multiplex PCR reads. The sample lists about 35,000 distinct CDR3 sequences; under 75% were seen once. Without any cell sorting, 20-30 mg of bulk tissue yielded co-extracted RNA and DNA. Specimen: liver tumor tissue from sampling region 4. Subset: tumor region T4, right-lateral pole. All receptors derive from a middle-aged man with primary liver carcinoma and hepatitis B virus infection.

On this clonotype itself: A much larger clone lies a single base off, so this may be a read error. The chain couples TRBV18 to TRBJ2-5; the match to TRBD2 covers 9 bases. This CDR3 has 13 amino acids. Germline values: CDR1 KGHSH, CDR2 LQKENI. CDR3 region: CASSPVAGETLYF. The CDR3 region has the DNA TGTGCCAGCTCACCGGTAGCGGGAGAGACCCTGTACTTC.

Note on this clonotype: The junction and the germline gene differ at one end; a read error may be behind it. The chain has TRBV6-6 and TRBJ2-2; TRBD1 aligns across 12 bases. Germline V CDR1 and CDR2: MNHNY, SVGAGI (reference sequence). The CDR3 covers 17 residues. For the CDR3, the DNA is TGTGCCAGCAGTTACTCGGGACAGGGGGCGGGGACCGGGGAGCTGGTTTTC. Protein product: CASSYSGQGAGTGELVF.

On this clonotype: The junction differs from germline at one of its ends, possibly a read error. The chain employs TRBV11-1 and TRBJ2-3, with a possible D match to TRBD1 (5 bases). Germline V gene data show CDR1 as SGHAT and CDR2 as FQDESV (reference sequence). The CDR3 has 15 amino acids. The CDR3 DNA reads as TGTGCCATCAGCCCGAGACAGAGGTTAACAGATTCGCAGTATTTT. Protein sequence: CAISPRQRLTDSQYF.

In the case of this clonotype: At one of its ends the junction is not consistent with the germline gene, which may arise from a read error. The chain joins TRBV6-6 to TRBJ1-1; TRBD1 agrees at 9 bases. The CDR3 has 14 residues. The germline CDR1 and CDR2 sequences are MNHNY and SVGAGI (reference sequence). The CDR3 reads CASSRTGVRTEAYF. CDR3 DNA sequence: TGTGCCAGCAGTAGGACAGGGGTAAGGACTGAAGCATACTTT.